This record looks at one T cell receptor beta chain sequence and its context. The data belong to a study of blood T cell repertoires in COVID-19. Overall study context: Samples taken during acute and convalescent COVID-19 were collected in the United States, Italy and Spain. In each case, the material was cDNA or gDNA derived from T cells, B-cell-depleted T cells, or PBMCs.

Per the study methods: By means of reference gene primer amplification, nucleated cell counts were estimated. Method: immunoSEQ multiplex PCR; TCRdb's copy keeps in-frame clones and lacks some. V, J and clone size are taken as reported in that table, and D and trimming were inferred from the DNA itself. The table shows around 140,000 clones, with around 90% occurring only once. Sequencing used peripheral blood. This receptor was identified in a woman aged 50 to 60 with acute or convalescent COVID-19.

The CDR3 DNA follows: TGCGCCAGCAGCCCCGGGGGGTCCTTCTCTGGAAACACCATATATTTT. This gives the protein CASSPGGSFSGNTIYF. V and J are TRBV5-1 and TRBJ1-3, with D maybe TRBD1 (5 bases). Germline lookup yields CDR1 SGHRS and CDR2 YFSETQ. The CDR3 is made up of 16 amino acids. The V end lost 4 bases, the J end lost 0 bases, and 14 bases lay between the germline ends.